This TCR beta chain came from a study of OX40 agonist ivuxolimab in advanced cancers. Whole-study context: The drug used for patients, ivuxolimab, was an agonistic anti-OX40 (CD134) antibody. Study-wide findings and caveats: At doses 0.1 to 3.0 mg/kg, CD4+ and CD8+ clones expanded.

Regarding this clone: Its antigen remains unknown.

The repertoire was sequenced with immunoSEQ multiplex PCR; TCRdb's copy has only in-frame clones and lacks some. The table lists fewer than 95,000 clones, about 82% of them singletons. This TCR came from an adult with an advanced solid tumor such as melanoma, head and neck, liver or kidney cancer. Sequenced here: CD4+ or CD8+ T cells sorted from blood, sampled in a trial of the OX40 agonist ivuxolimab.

The CDR3: CASSDRTSGSYHTTDTQYF. Written as DNA, the CDR3 is TGTGCCAGCAGCGACCGGACTAGCGGATCATACCACACCACAGATACGCAGTATTTT. The chain carries TRBV7-2 and TRBJ2-3; 10 bases are a match to TRBD2. CDR1 is SGHTA and CDR2 is FQGNSA in the germline V gene. The CDR3 contains 19 residues. V shed 5 bases, J shed 2 bases, and the junction held 16 bases outside the gene matches.